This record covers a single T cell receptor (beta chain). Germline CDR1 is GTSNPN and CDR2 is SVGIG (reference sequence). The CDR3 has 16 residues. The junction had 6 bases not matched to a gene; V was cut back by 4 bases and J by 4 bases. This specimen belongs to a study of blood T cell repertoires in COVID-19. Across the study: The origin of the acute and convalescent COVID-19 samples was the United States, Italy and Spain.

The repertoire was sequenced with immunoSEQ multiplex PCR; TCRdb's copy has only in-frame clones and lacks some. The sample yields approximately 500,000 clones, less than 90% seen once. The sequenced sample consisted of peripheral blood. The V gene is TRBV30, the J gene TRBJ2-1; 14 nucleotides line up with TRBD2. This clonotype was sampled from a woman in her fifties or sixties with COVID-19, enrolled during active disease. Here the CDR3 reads CAWTTSGGALYNEQFF. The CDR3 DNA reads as TGTGCCTGGACGACTAGCGGGGGGGCGCTTTACAATGAGCAGTTCTTC. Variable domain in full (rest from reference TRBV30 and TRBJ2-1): SQTIHQWPATLVQPVGSPLSLECTVEGTSNPNLYWYRQAAGRGLQLLFYSVGIGQISSEVPQNLSASRPQDRQFILSSKKLLLSDSGFYLCAWTTSGGALYNEQFFGPGTRLTVL.